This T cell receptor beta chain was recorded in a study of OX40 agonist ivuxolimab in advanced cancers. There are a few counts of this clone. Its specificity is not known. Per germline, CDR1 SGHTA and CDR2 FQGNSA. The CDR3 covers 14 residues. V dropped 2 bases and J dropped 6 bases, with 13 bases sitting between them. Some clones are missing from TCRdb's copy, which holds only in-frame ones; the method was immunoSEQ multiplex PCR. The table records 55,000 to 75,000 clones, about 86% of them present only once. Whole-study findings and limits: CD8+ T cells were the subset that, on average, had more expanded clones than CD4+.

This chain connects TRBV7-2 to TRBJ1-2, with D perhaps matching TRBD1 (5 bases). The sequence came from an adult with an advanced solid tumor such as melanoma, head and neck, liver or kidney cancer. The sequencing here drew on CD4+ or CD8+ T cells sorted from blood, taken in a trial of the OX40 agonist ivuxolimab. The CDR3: CASSLLIGTDGYTF. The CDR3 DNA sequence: TGTGCCAGCAGCTTACTGATCGGGACGGATGGCTACACCTTC. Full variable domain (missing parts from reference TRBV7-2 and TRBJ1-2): GAGVSQSPSNKVTEKGKDVELRCDPISGHTALYWYRQSLGQGLEFLIYFQGNSAPDKSGLPSDRFSAERTGGSVSTLTIQRTQQEDSAVYLCASSLLIGTDGYTFGSGTRLTVV.